The 19 T cell receptor beta chains listed next were all sequenced from one sample in a study of beta chain features in type 1 diabetes. As every portion of the isolated RNA was reverse transcribed, the sequencing read expressed TCRB transcripts. The protocol was immunoSEQ multiplex PCR, while the TCRdb copy is restricted to in-frame clones and leaves out a portion. The table lists around 99,000 clones, 40% of them singletons. Sequenced material: stem cell memory CD4+ T cells from blood. These TCRs come from a woman between 18 and 29 years old in good health.

This clone turned up a few times. This chain joins TRBV5-4 and TRBJ2-2, with D possibly TRBD2 on 6 matching bases. Between the trimmed V and J ends, which lost 3 bases and 0 bases, there was a span of 12 bases. CDR1 and CDR2 from the germline V gene are SGHNT and YYREEE (reference sequence). CDR3 size: 16 residues. CDR3 DNA sequence: TGTGCCAGCAGCTCCCAGGGACTGCCGAACACCGGGGAGCTGTTTTTT. It codes for CASSSQGLPNTGELFF.

The CDR3 nucleotides read TGTGCCAGCAGCCGAGGGCTCGCCTACGAGCAGTACTTC. This translates into CASSRGLAYEQYF. The chain joins TRBV6-6 to TRBJ2-7; a weak D match, TRBD2 (5 bases). Germline loops: CDR1 MNHNY, CDR2 SVGAGI (reference sequence). This CDR3 comprises 13 residues. The germline V and J ends were trimmed by 6 bases and 2 bases, with 11 bases remaining between them.

This clone was counted only a few times. The CDR3 protein is CASSPPIRAWDNYGYTF. CDR3 sequence (DNA): TGTGCCAGCTCACCACCGATCAGGGCGTGGGATAACTATGGCTACACCTTC. The V gene is TRBV18, the J gene TRBJ1-2; a possible D gene is TRBD1 (5 bases). V lost 0 bases, J lost 1 base, and 15 bases lay in between. From germline, CDR1 is KGHSH and CDR2 LQKENI. This CDR3 is built from 17 residues.

This clone was detected a few times. The chain carries TRBV28 and TRBJ2-3; the match to TRBD1 covers 7 bases. CDR1 MDHEN and CDR2 SYDVKM come from the germline V gene. Trimming took 9 bases from V and 4 from J; bases not matched to a gene: 7. The CDR3 runs to 13 residues. The CDR3 DNA reads as TGTGCCAGTCTCAGAGGGGGCGCAGATACGCAGTATTTT. As protein: CASLRGGADTQYF.

This clone was seen only a few times. The chain couples TRBV4-1 to TRBJ1-5, with D possibly TRBD1 on 5 matching bases. Germline CDR1 and CDR2: MGHRA and YSYEKL. V was shortened by 2 bases and J by 0 bases, with 23 bases between the two germline ends. There are 20 residues in the CDR3. The CDR3 DNA follows: TGCGCCAGCAGCCAACACGTTGGGGCAGGGAGGGTGGATAGCAATCAGCCCCAGCATTTT. This codes for CASSQHVGAGRVDSNQPQHF.

The chain has TRBV19 and TRBJ2-7; possible D gene TRBD2, 7 bases. This CDR3 comprises 14 residues. The germline CDR1 and CDR2 sequences are LNHDA and SQIVND (reference sequence). V was trimmed by 7 bases and J by 2 bases, leaving 15 bases between them. This CDR3 reads CASNPRGGAYEQYF. In DNA form, the CDR3 reads TGTGCCAGTAACCCGAGGGGGGGAGCCTACGAGCAGTACTTC.

The gene calls are TRBV7-7 and TRBJ2-3, with TRBD2 matching 7 bases. Germline CDR1 and CDR2: SSHAT and FNYEAQ (reference sequence). The CDR3 length is 13 residues. Unmatched junction bases numbered 4, after V lost 5 bases and J lost 5 bases. The DNA of the CDR3 is TGTGCCAGCAGCCTCGGGACTAAAGATACGCAGTATTTT. Its translation: CASSLGTKDTQYF.

On this clone itself: A junction end diverges from the germline sequence, so it may reflect a read error. The chain employs TRBV7-3 and TRBJ1-1; no firm D call. Germline CDR1 reads SGHTA; CDR2 reads FQGTGA. This CDR3 spans 14 amino acids. The CDR3, as DNA: TGTGCCAGCACCTTAACCTCCGGGAACACTGAAGCTTTCTTT. It encodes CASTLTSGNTEAFF.

This clone appeared a few times. V usage is TRBV28 and J usage is TRBJ2-7; tentatively, D is TRBD2 (6 bases). Germline V lookup: CDR1 MDHEN, CDR2 SYDVKM. The CDR3 spans 14 residues. Trimming removed 5 bases from V and 2 bases from J, with 13 bases in between. The CDR3: CASSAPGLTYEQYF. The CDR3 nucleotides read TGTGCCAGCAGTGCCCCGGGACTTACCTACGAGCAGTACTTC.

The chain has TRBV6-6 and TRBJ2-5; 7 bases map to TRBD1. Matching the DNA end better, TRBJ2-7 makes the J call doubtful. There are 14 residues in the CDR3. The V gene's germline CDR1 is MNHNY and CDR2 SVGAGI (reference sequence). The CDR3 DNA sequence: TGTGCCAGCAGTTATTCCGGGACAGACTACGAGCAGTACTTC. This gives the protein CASSYSGTDYEQYF.

The rearrangement links TRBV7-8 to TRBJ2-1; 9 nucleotides align to TRBD2. The CDR3 is made up of 17 amino acids. The V segment lost 2 bases and the J segment 5 bases; nucleotides outside the gene matches: 10. Germline V CDR1 and CDR2: SGHVS, FQNEAQ. The CDR3 spells CASSLKFGLARNNEQFF. The CDR3, as DNA: TGTGCCAGCAGCTTAAAATTTGGACTAGCGCGCAACAATGAGCAGTTCTTC.

The rearrangement joins TRBV11-2 to TRBJ2-5; perhaps TRBD2 as D (6 bases). Germline CDR1 is SGHAT and CDR2 is FQNNGV. The V gene lost 2 bases and the J gene lost 7 bases, with 11 bases spanning the gap. CDR3 size: 13 residues. DNA for the CDR3: TGTGCCAGCAGCTTATTGGCGGGATCGACCCAGTACTTC. Its translation is CASSLLAGSTQYF.

This clone was picked up a small number of times. The same CDR3 arises from other DNA sequences in this sample as well. This sequence joins TRBV18 and TRBJ2-7; D unclear. The CDR3 contains 13 residues. Trimming took 3 bases from V and 0 from J, leaving 6 bases between them. Germline V gene data show CDR1 as KGHSH and CDR2 as LQKENI. CDR3 loop: CASSPPSSYEQYF. In DNA, the CDR3 is TGTGCCAGCTCACCTCCCAGCTCCTACGAGCAGTACTTC.

The rearrangement joins TRBV10-3 to TRBJ2-1; 9 nucleotides agree with TRBD2. J was trimmed by 7 bases and V by 7 bases; bases with no gene match: 5. Germline loops: CDR1 ENHRY, CDR2 SYGVKD. This CDR3 comprises 13 residues. The CDR3 nucleotides are TGTGCCATCAAGCGGCTAGCGGGAAATGAGCAGTTCTTC. It encodes CAIKRLAGNEQFF.

The CDR3 nucleotides read TGTGCCAGCAGACCAGGGGCAGGAAATGGCTACACCTTC. This codes for CASRPGAGNGYTF. The chain recombines TRBV2 with TRBJ1-2; tentative D call: TRBD1 (6 bases). The germline V gene encodes CDR1 SNHLY and CDR2 FYNNEI. Trimming took off 6 bases at V and 6 bases at J, with 14 bases between the two ends. The CDR3 has 13 amino acids.

The chain has TRBV14 and TRBJ2-6; D gene uncertain. Germline V CDR1 and CDR2: SGHDN, FVKESK. V shed 1 base and J shed 4 bases, with 8 bases lying between them. The CDR3 is 15 residues long. This chain's CDR3 is CASSQGERGANVLTF. CDR3 sequence (DNA): TGTGCCAGCAGCCAAGGTGAGAGAGGGGCCAACGTCCTGACTTTC.

This chain joins TRBV5-1 and TRBJ1-1; D may be TRBD1 (5 bases). The CDR3 extends over 15 amino acids. The germline V gene has CDR1 SGHRS and CDR2 YFSETQ. The V end lost 4 bases, the J end lost 5 bases, and 18 bases lay between the germline ends. The CDR3 coding sequence is TGCGCCAGCAGCCGGGGCGATCGCGGGGGAACTGAAGCTTTCTTT. This codes for CASSRGDRGGTEAFF.

V and J are TRBV7-2 and TRBJ2-5; a weak D match, TRBD1 (6 bases). V was shortened by 0 bases and J by 5 bases, with 16 bases between the two germline ends. The CDR3 spans 16 residues. CDR1 is SGHTA, CDR2 FQGNSA, per germline. The CDR3 nucleotides are TGTGCCAGCAGCTTAGCGACAGGCCCCTCGGGGGAGACCCAGTACTTC. It translates to CASSLATGPSGETQYF.

CDR3 loop: CATGGETQYF. The CDR3 nucleotides read TGTGCCACAGGGGGAGAGACCCAGTACTTC. The J gene is TRBJ2-5, the V gene TRBV28; the match to TRBD1 covers 7 bases. In germline, CDR1 is MDHEN, CDR2 SYDVKM. J was trimmed by 4 bases and V by 10 bases; bases with no gene match: 0. The CDR3 has 10 amino acids. The whole variable domain, remainder taken from reference TRBV28 and TRBJ2-5, is DVKVTQSSRYLVKRTGEKVFLECVQDMDHENMFWYRQDPGLGLRLIYFSYDVKMKEKGDIPEGYSVSREKKERFSLILESASTNQTSMYLCATGGETQYFGPGTRLLVL.